This T cell receptor (beta chain) emerged from a study of blood T cell repertoires in COVID-19. Germline V gene sequence: CDR1 SGHTA, CDR2 FQGNSA. Trimming stripped 0 bases from V and 4 bases from J, with 4 bases between. The CDR3 contains 12 residues. TCRdb keeps only in-frame clones here, not all; method: immunoSEQ multiplex PCR. This table holds 250,000 to 300,000 clones, less than 90% found once. This clone appeared once. The sequence derives from a woman in her 70s with COVID-19, enrolled during active disease. The sample comprised peripheral blood. J is TRBJ2-7 and V is TRBV7-2; unclear D gene. The CDR3 is CASSLAQYEQYF. In DNA form, the CDR3 reads TGTGCCAGCAGCTTAGCGCAGTACGAGCAGTACTTC.